This T cell receptor (beta chain) was captured in a study of T cells after yellow fever vaccination (dated by TCRdb to between 2018 and 2020). Study-wide context: The SMART-Seq v4 Ultra Low Input RNA kit was used to prepare libraries from fractions with low cell numbers. To follow T-cell clones before and after primary and booster YFV17D yellow fever vaccination, bulk TCR alpha and beta repertoires were sequenced over time. Two healthy male donors, one aged 18 to 29 and one aged 30 to 40 years, were included in the cohort. Bulk PBMC replicates and cell subsets were isolated from blood drawn at multiple timepoints before and after both primary and secondary immunization.

Beyond this particular receptor, the publication reports: Because only a couple of donors were included in the study, the extent to which the findings can be generalized is limited. Compared with the primary T-cell response, the secondary T-cell response was weaker but faster, peaking on day 5 rather than day 15. Computational filtering was needed because FACS-sorted repertoires could contain abundant contaminating clonotypes from the bulk population. Most clones expanded after primary vaccination (96% of CD4 and over 80% of CD8) were re-detected after the booster, suggesting that broad memory maintenance occurred. A small share of clonotypes was detected in both CD4 and CD8 compartments, with the overlap likely arising from convergent recombination.

The listed sequencing device is Illumina NovaSeq 6000. TCR cDNA was synthesized by 5'RACE template switching, through which a universal primer site and unique molecular identifiers were introduced. Priming of cDNA synthesis was performed from both the TCR alpha and TCR beta constant segments. Library amplification involved two PCR steps, and the second step added sample barcodes and sequencing adapters. Sequencing of libraries was performed on Illumina HiSeq 2500 (2x100 bp) or NovaSeq (2x150 bp). Processing in the source paper ran as follows. MIGEC was used to demultiplex reads and collapse the reads into UMI consensus sequences, and MiXCR was used for V(D)J alignment. Vaccine-responding clonotypes were defined with edgeR using replicate PBMC samples, requiring FDR below 0.01 and a log2 fold change above 5 up to day 15. Bulk clonotypes were assigned CD4 or CD8 identity according to which sequenced CD4 or CD8 repertoire held them at higher abundance. TCRdb ran its own pipeline on the public reads, namely fastp trimming at Q25 and MiXCR clone calling, and kept in-frame beta chains. When rows share a CDR3 protein, they turn into one entry using the most common DNA and genes. TCRdb assigned the V and J calls; the authors' analysis was not used. The sample yields 350,000 to 450,000 distinct CDR3 sequences; about 17% were counted once. Roughly a sixth of the sample is in the top ten clones.

Points on this clonotype: Its binding antigen is unknown. One base away there is no much larger clone; base qualities are not given.

The CDR3, cysteine through phenylalanine, is 18 amino acids long. Only the CDR3 DNA is retained, 54 bases long and in frame from the first base. The sample's treatment or condition label is to be understood as: live attenuated yellow fever vaccine strain. At every blood-draw timepoint, two biological replicates of bulk PBMCs were collected. PBMCs were isolated from peripheral blood using a standard Ficoll-Paque protocol. TriZol was used to extract RNA from bulk PBMCs, CD4 and CD8 fractions, and dextramer-positive and dextramer-negative fractions. The clonotype originates from a man younger than 35 who received the YFV17D yellow fever vaccine. The material was PBMCs, obtained before the yellow fever booster vaccination. This sequence uses TRBV21-1 and TRBJ1-6; the table's D call TRBD1 went unverified against the DNA. TRBV21-1 represents a pseudogene. The bases read TGTGCCAGCAGCAACGGGTGGCAGGGCCCTCGTCCCGGGTCACCTCTCCACTTT. This translates into CASSNGWQGPRPGSPLHF.